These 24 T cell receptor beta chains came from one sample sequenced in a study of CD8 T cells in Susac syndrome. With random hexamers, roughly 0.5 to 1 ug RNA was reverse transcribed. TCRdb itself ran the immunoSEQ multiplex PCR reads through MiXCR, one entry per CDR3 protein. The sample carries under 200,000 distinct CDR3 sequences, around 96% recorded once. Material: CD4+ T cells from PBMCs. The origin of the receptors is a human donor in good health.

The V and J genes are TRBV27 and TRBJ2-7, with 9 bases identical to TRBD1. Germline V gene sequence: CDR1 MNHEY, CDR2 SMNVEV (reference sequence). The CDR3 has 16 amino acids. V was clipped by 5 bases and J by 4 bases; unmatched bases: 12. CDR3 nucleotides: TGTGCCAGCAGTGCAAAGTGGGGACAGGGTCGGTACGAGCAGTACTTC. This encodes CASSAKWGQGRYEQYF.

CDR3: CASSQAGLLSGANVLTF. The CDR3 DNA follows: TGCGCCAGCAGCCAAGCTGGACTCCTCTCTGGGGCCAACGTCCTGACTTTC. The chain couples TRBV4-3 to TRBJ2-6, with D possibly TRBD2 on 5 matching bases. There are 17 residues in the CDR3. Trimming pared 1 base from V and 0 bases from J, leaving 10 bases between. Germline lookup yields CDR1 LGHNA and CDR2 YSLEER.

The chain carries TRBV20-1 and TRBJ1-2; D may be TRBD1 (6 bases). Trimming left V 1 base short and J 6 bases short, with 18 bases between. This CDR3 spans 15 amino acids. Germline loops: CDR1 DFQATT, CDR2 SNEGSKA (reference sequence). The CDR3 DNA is TGCAGTGCTAGAGGCCCGTGGACAGCTAGCGATGGCTACACCTTC. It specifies CSARGPWTASDGYTF.

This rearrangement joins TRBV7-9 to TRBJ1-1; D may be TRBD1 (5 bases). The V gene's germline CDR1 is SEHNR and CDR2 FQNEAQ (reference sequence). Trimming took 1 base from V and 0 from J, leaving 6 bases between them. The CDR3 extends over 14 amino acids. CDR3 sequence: CASSLEGLNTEAFF. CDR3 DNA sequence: TGTGCCAGCAGCTTAGAGGGGTTGAACACTGAAGCTTTCTTT.

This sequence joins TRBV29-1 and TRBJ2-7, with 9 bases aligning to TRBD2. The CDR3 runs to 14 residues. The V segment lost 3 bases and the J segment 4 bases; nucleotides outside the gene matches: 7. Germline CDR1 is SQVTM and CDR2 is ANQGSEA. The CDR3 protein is CSVELAGLGYEQYF. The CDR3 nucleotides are TGCAGCGTTGAGCTAGCGGGGCTAGGGTACGAGCAGTACTTC.

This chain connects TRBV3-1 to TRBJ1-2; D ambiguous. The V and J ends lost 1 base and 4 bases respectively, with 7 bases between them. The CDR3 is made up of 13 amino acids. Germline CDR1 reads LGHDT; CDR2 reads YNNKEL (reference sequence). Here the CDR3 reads CASSQVRSYGYTF. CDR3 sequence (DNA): TGTGCCAGCAGCCAAGTGCGTTCCTATGGCTACACCTTC.

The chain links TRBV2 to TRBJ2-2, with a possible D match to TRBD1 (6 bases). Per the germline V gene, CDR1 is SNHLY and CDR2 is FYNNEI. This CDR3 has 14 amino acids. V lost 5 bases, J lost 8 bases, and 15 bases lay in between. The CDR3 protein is CASSPPGARGELFF. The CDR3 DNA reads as TGTGCCAGCAGTCCTCCAGGGGCCAGAGGGGAGCTGTTTTTT.

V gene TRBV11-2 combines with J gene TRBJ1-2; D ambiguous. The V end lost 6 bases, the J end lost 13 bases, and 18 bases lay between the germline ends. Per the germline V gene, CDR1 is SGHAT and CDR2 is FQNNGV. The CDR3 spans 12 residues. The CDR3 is CASRLISGSCTF. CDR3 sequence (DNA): TGTGCCAGCAGGCTCATCAGTGGGAGCTGCACCTTC.

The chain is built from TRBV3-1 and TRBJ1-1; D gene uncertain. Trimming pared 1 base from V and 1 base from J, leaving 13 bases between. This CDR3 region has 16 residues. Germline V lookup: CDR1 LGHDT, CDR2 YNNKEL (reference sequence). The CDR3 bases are TGTGCCAGCAGCCAAGTCGCTGTTGGCAGGAACACTGAAGCTTTCTTT. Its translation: CASSQVAVGRNTEAFF. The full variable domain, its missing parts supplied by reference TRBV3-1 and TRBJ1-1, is DTAVSQTPKYLVTQMGNDKSIKCEQNLGHDTMYWYKQDSKKFLKIMFSYNNKELIINETVPNRFSPKSPDKAHLNLHINSLELGDSAVYFCASSQVAVGRNTEAFFGQGTRLTVV.

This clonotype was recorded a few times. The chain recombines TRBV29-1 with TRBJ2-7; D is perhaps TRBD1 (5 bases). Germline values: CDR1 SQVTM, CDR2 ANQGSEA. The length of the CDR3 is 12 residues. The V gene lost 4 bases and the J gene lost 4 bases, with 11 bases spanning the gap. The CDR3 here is CSVANRPYEQYF. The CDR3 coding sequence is TGCAGCGTTGCAAACAGGCCTTACGAGCAGTACTTC.

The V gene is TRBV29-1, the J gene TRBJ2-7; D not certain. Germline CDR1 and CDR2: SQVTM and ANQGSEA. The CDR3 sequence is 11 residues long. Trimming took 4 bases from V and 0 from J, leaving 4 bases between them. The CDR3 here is CSVVVSYEQYF. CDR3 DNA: TGCAGCGTTGTGGTCTCCTACGAGCAGTACTTC.

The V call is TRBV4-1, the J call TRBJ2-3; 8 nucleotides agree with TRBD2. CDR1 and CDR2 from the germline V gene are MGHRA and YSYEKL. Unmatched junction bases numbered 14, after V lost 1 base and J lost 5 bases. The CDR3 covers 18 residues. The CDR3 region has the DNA TGCGCCAGCAGCCAAGGGAGATTAGCGGGACCTCCGGGAGATACGCAGTATTTT. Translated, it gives CASSQGRLAGPPGDTQYF.

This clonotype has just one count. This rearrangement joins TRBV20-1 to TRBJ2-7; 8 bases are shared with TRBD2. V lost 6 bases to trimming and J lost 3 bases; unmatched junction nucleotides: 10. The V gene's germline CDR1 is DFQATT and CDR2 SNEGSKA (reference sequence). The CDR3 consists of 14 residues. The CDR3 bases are TGCAGTGCCCCCCGGGGAGCGGGGGACTACGAGCAGTACTTC. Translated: CSAPRGAGDYEQYF.

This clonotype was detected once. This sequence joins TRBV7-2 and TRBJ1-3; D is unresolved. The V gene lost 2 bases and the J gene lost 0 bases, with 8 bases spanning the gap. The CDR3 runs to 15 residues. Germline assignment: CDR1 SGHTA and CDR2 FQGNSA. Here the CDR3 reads CASSLMGSSGNTIYF. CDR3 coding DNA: TGTGCCAGCAGCTTAATGGGCAGCTCTGGAAACACCATATATTTT. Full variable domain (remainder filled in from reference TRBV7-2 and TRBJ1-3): GAGVSQSPSNKVTEKGKDVELRCDPISGHTALYWYRQSLGQGLEFLIYFQGNSAPDKSGLPSDRFSAERTGGSVSTLTIQRTQQEDSAVYLCASSLMGSSGNTIYFGEGSWLTVV.

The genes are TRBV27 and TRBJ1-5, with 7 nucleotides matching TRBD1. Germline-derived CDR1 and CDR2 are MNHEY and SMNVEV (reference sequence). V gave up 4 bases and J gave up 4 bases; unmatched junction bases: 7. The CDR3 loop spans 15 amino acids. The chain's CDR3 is CASSSHHRGNQPQHF. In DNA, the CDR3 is TGTGCCAGCAGTTCTCATCACAGGGGAAATCAGCCCCAGCATTTT.

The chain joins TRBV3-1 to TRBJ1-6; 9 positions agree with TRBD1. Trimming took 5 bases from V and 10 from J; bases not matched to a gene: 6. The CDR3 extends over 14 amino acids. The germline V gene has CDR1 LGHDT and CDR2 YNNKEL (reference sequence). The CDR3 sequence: CASSTTGGGSPLHF. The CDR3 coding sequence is TGTGCCAGCAGCACGACAGGGGGTGGATCACCCCTCCACTTT.

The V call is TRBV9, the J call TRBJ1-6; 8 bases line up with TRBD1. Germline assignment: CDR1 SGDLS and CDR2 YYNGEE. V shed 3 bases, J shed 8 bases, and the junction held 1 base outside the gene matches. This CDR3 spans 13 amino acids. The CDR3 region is CASSATGDSPLHF. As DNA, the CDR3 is TGTGCCAGCAGCGCGACAGGGGATTCACCCCTCCACTTT.

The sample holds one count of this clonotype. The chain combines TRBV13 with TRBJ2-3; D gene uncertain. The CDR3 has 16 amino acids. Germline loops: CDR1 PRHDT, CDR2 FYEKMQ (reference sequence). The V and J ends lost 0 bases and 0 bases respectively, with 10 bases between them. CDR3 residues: CASSLGRKRSTDTQYF. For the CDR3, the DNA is TGTGCCAGCAGCTTAGGGCGGAAACGCAGCACAGATACGCAGTATTTT.

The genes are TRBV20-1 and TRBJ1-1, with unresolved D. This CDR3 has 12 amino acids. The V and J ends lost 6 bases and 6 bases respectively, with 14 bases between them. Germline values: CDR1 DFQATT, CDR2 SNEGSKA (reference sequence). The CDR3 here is CSARRRVSEAFF. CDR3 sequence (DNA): TGCAGTGCCAGGAGAAGGGTTTCTGAAGCTTTCTTT.

CDR3 nucleotide sequence: TGTGCCAGCAGTTCCAGAGGGGCCGGAGACACTGAAGCTTTCTTT. Translated: CASSSRGAGDTEAFF. The rearrangement joins TRBV6-5 to TRBJ1-1; TRBD1 is a possible D gene (5 bases). This CDR3 contains 15 residues. Per the germline V gene, CDR1 is MNHEY and CDR2 is SVGAGI. Between the trimmed V and J ends, which lost 4 bases and 3 bases, there was a span of 15 bases.

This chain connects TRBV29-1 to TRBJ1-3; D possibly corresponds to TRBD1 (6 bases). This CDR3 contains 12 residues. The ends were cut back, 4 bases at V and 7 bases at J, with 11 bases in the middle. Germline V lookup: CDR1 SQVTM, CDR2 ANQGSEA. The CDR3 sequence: CSVGGGGNTIYF. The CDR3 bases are TGCAGCGTTGGGGGGGGCGGCAACACCATATATTTT.

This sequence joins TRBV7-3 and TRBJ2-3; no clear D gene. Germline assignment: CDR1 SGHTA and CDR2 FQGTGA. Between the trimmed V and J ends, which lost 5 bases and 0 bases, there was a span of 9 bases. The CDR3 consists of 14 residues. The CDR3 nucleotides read TGTGCCAGCAGCCCTGGACGGAGCACAGATACGCAGTATTTT. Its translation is CASSPGRSTDTQYF. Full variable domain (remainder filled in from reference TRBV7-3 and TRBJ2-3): GAGVSQTPSNKVTEKGKYVELRCDPISGHTALYWYRQSLGQGPEFLIYFQGTGAADDSGLPNDRFFAVRPEGSVSTLKIQRTERGDSAVYLCASSPGRSTDTQYFGPGTRLTVL.

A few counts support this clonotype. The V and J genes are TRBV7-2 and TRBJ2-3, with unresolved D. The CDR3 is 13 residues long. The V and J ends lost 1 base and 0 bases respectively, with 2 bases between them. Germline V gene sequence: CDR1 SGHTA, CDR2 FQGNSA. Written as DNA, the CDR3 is TGTGCCAGCAGCTTAGAAAGCACAGATACGCAGTATTTT. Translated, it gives CASSLESTDTQYF.

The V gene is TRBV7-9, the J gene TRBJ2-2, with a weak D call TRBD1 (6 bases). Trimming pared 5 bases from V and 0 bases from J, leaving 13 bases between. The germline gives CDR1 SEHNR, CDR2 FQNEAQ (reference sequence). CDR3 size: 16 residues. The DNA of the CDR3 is TGTGCCAGCAGCGCCGCGGACAGAGCGAACACCGGGGAGCTGTTTTTT. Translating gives CASSAADRANTGELFF.